The T cell receptor (beta chain) under discussion was sequenced for a study of control samples from healthy donors and cancer patients. Per germline, CDR1 SEHNR and CDR2 FQNEAQ (reference sequence). Trimming pared 5 bases from V and 8 bases from J, leaving 21 bases between. The CDR3 contains 15 residues. Produced via immunoSEQ multiplex PCR; TCRdb's table is partial and in-frame only. Here the sample spans under 150,000 clones, more than 75% being singletons. The chain couples TRBV7-9 to TRBJ1-2, with D uncertain. The source of this sequence is a man aged 35-49 years in good health. Input material: blood. The DNA of the CDR3 is TGTGCCAGCAGCCGTCACGGGCAGCCCTCGGAGGGCTACACCTTC. Translating it yields CASSRHGQPSEGYTF.